This TCR beta chain was captured in a study of CD8+ T cells in alopecia areata. Study-wide context: Patients received oral tofacitinib, 5 to 10 mg twice daily, for moderate-to-severe alopecia areata.

The CDR3 is 15 residues long. Trimming left V 3 bases short and J 4 bases short, with 11 bases between. The V gene's germline CDR1 is SGHNT and CDR2 YYREEE (reference sequence). cDNA prepared by RNA extraction and subsequent reverse transcription served as the template for sequencing. Method: immunoSEQ multiplex PCR; TCRdb's copy keeps in-frame clones and lacks some. This table holds approximately 200,000 clones, 55% to 70% found once. Treatment given: oral pan-JAK inhibitor, 5-10 mg twice daily. Researchers gathered lesional scalp punch biopsies and peripheral blood from patients with alopecia areata.

The source of this sequence is a human donor with alopecia areata. The material was CD4+ T cells sorted from blood, obtained at week 4, from a patient treated with tofacitinib. The chain joins TRBV5-4 to TRBJ2-6; D is unresolved. The CDR3 nucleotides are TGTGCCAGCAGCTCTCTTCAGAGAGGGGCCAACGTCCTGACTTTC. Translating gives CASSSLQRGANVLTF.